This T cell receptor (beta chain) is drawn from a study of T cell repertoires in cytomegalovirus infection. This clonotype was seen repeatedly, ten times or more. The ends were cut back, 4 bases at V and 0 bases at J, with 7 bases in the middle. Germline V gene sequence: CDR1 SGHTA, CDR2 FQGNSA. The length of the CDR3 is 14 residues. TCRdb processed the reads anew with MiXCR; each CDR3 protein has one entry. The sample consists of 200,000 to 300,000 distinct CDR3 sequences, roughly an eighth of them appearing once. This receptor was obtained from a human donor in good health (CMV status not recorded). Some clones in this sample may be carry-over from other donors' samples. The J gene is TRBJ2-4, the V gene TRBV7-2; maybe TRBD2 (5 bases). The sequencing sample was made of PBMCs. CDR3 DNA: TGTGCCAGCAGCTCCGGACTAGCCAAAAACATTCAGTACTTC. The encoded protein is CASSSGLAKNIQYF.